These T cell receptor beta chains were read from a single sample in a study of Ad26.COV2.S vaccination and SARS-CoV-2 variants. Assay used: immunoSEQ multiplex PCR; TCRdb lists only in-frame clones, some missing. Of about 350,000 clones listed, roughly nine tenths are singletons. The starting material was peripheral blood, obtained in a trial of Ad26.COV2.S vaccine versus placebo. All receptors come from a person between 18 and 65 years old who received the Ad26.COV2.S COVID-19 vaccine or a placebo. Each CDR3 is given with its conserved first and last residue. Fields, in order: clone size, V gene, J gene, D gene, CDR3 DNA, CDR3 protein. A D gene is named only where the DNA matches it firmly. Some rows mark clone size as missing; the rest say once, few, many or name a class of expanded clone.

abundance: -; v_gene: TRBV9; j_gene: TRBJ2-5; d_gene: -; CDR3nt: TGTGCCAGCAGCGTATTCGGGGCACAAGAGACCCAGTACTTC; CDR3aa: CASSVFGAQETQYF
abundance: -; v_gene: TRBV30; j_gene: TRBJ1-5; d_gene: TRBD1; CDR3nt: TGTGCCTGGAGAGGGGGCCTTCCTGATCAGCCCCAGCATTTT; CDR3aa: CAWRGGLPDQPQHF
abundance: -; v_gene: TRBV6-5; j_gene: TRBJ1-5; d_gene: -; CDR3nt: TGTGCCAGCAGTTACTCGGGACGTAATCAGCCCCAGCATTTT; CDR3aa: CASSYSGRNQPQHF
abundance: -; v_gene: TRBV12-3/TRBV12-4; j_gene: TRBJ1-2; d_gene: TRBD1; CDR3nt: TGTGCCAGCAGCCGGGACAGTTTATATGGCTACACCTTC; CDR3aa: CASSRDSLYGYTF
abundance: few; v_gene: TRBV13; j_gene: TRBJ2-7; d_gene: TRBD1; CDR3nt: TGTGCCAGCAGCGGGGACGGACAGGACTCCTACGAGCAGTACTTC; CDR3aa: CASSGDGQDSYEQYF
abundance: -; v_gene: TRBV7-3; j_gene: TRBJ2-2; d_gene: -; CDR3nt: TGTGCCAGCAGCTTATCGTTGCGGCAGAACACCGGGGAGCTGTTTTTT; CDR3aa: CASSLSLRQNTGELFF
abundance: -; v_gene: TRBV9; j_gene: TRBJ2-7; d_gene: TRBD1; CDR3nt: TGTGCCAGCAGCCCCCAGGGACAGGGGTCTATTACCTACGAGCAGTACTTC; CDR3aa: CASSPQGQGSITYEQYF
abundance: -; v_gene: TRBV30; j_gene: TRBJ1-3; d_gene: -; CDR3nt: TGTGCCTGGAGTGGAAGACAGAGGGGAAACACCATATATTTT; CDR3aa: CAWSGRQRGNTIYF
abundance: -; v_gene: TRBV19; j_gene: TRBJ1-3; d_gene: -; CDR3nt: TGTGCCAGTAGACGGGACCGCAGCTCTGGAAACACCATATATTTT; CDR3aa: CASRRDRSSGNTIYF
abundance: -; v_gene: TRBV3-1/TRBV3-2; j_gene: TRBJ2-5; d_gene: TRBD1; CDR3nt: TGTGCCAGCAGCCAAGACCTCGGCTGGGGGACAGGGCAAGAGACCCAGTACTTC; CDR3aa: CASSQDLGWGTGQETQYF
abundance: few; v_gene: TRBV27; j_gene: TRBJ2-2; d_gene: -; CDR3nt: TGTGCCAGCAGCGGCGGGACAGCCCCCGGGGAGCTGTTTTTT; CDR3aa: CASSGGTAPGELFF
abundance: -; v_gene: TRBV7-2; j_gene: TRBJ2-2; d_gene: TRBD2; CDR3nt: TGTGCCAGCAGCTTGGGACCCGGGACTAGCGCCACCGGGGAGCTGTTTTTT; CDR3aa: CASSLGPGTSATGELFF
abundance: few; v_gene: TRBV7-8; j_gene: TRBJ2-1; d_gene: -; CDR3nt: TGTGCCAGCAGCTTATCAATACGGGATGAGCAGTTCTTC; CDR3aa: CASSLSIRDEQFF
abundance: -; v_gene: TRBV5-1; j_gene: TRBJ2-6; d_gene: -; CDR3nt: TGCGCCAGCAGCTTGGTAGGGTTGACTGGGGCCAACGTCCTGACTTTC; CDR3aa: CASSLVGLTGANVLTF
abundance: few; v_gene: TRBV6-1; j_gene: TRBJ2-7; d_gene: TRBD2; CDR3nt: TGTGCCAGCAGTGAAAGCTGGAGCGGGAGGGAGTTCAAGCAGTACTTC; CDR3aa: CASSESWSGREFKQYF
abundance: -; v_gene: TRBV20-1; j_gene: TRBJ1-6; d_gene: -; CDR3nt: TGCAGTGCCAGTGATGATTCACCCCTCCACTTT; CDR3aa: CSASDDSPLHF
abundance: -; v_gene: TRBV6-5; j_gene: TRBJ1-2; d_gene: TRBD1; CDR3nt: TGTGCCAGCAACGACAGGGCAACGGACGGCTATGGCTACACCTTC; CDR3aa: CASNDRATDGYGYTF
abundance: -; v_gene: TRBV29-1; j_gene: TRBJ2-7; d_gene: -; CDR3nt: TGCAGCGTTGAACTACAGGGACCCTACGAGCAGTACTTC; CDR3aa: CSVELQGPYEQYF
abundance: -; v_gene: TRBV5-1; j_gene: TRBJ2-7; d_gene: -; CDR3nt: TGCGCCAGCAGCTTGGCCGTCGGTGACTACGAGCAGTACTTC; CDR3aa: CASSLAVGDYEQYF
abundance: -; v_gene: TRBV5-8; j_gene: TRBJ1-1; d_gene: -; CDR3nt: TGTGCCAGCAGCTTGGGCGTTGTGGGGGGCACTGAAGCTTTCTTT; CDR3aa: CASSLGVVGGTEAFF
abundance: -; v_gene: TRBV18; j_gene: TRBJ1-5; d_gene: -; CDR3nt: TGTGCCAGCTCACCAGGGAGGATCAATCAGCCCCAGCATTTT; CDR3aa: CASSPGRINQPQHF
abundance: once; v_gene: TRBV9; j_gene: TRBJ2-7; d_gene: TRBD1; CDR3nt: TGTGCCAGCAGCCCAAGGACAGGGGGCTCCTACGAGCAGTACTTC; CDR3aa: CASSPRTGGSYEQYF
abundance: few; v_gene: TRBV3-1/TRBV3-2; j_gene: TRBJ2-5; d_gene: -; CDR3nt: TGTGCCAGCAGCCAAGATGGCAGAGTATCACATGGGGAGACCCAGTACTTC; CDR3aa: CASSQDGRVSHGETQYF
abundance: -; v_gene: TRBV7-9; j_gene: TRBJ2-1; d_gene: -; CDR3nt: TGTGCCAGCAGCCCACGGACACCACGGACTCGGGATTTCTACAATGAGCAGTTCTTC; CDR3aa: CASSPRTPRTRDFYNEQFF
abundance: -; v_gene: TRBV7-9; j_gene: TRBJ1-1; d_gene: TRBD1; CDR3nt: TGTGCCAGCAGCTTAGGCTCGGGGGGACAGCTGAACACTGAAGCTTTCTTT; CDR3aa: CASSLGSGGQLNTEAFF
abundance: -; v_gene: TRBV3-1/TRBV3-2; j_gene: TRBJ1-5; d_gene: -; CDR3nt: TGTGCCAGCAGCCCCTCCACGGTTGGGGGTCAGCCCCAGCATTTT; CDR3aa: CASSPSTVGGQPQHF
abundance: -; v_gene: TRBV19; j_gene: TRBJ2-4; d_gene: -; CDR3nt: TGTGCCAGTAGTTCCGGGACACAAATAGCCAAAAACATTCAGTACTTC; CDR3aa: CASSSGTQIAKNIQYF
abundance: few; v_gene: TRBV6-6; j_gene: TRBJ2-1; d_gene: TRBD2; CDR3nt: TGTGCCAGCAGCCGACTAGCGGGGGGGCCACGAGGTAATGAGCAGTTCTTC; CDR3aa: CASSRLAGGPRGNEQFF
abundance: -; v_gene: TRBV27; j_gene: TRBJ1-4; d_gene: -; CDR3nt: TGTGCCAGCTCTAACAGGGAGGCCACTAATGAAAAACTGTTTTTT; CDR3aa: CASSNREATNEKLFF
abundance: -; v_gene: TRBV6-1; j_gene: TRBJ2-6; d_gene: -; CDR3nt: TGTGCCAGCAGTGCCCCTATTCAGGCCCGTAAATCTGGGGCCAACGTCCTGACTTTC; CDR3aa: CASSAPIQARKSGANVLTF
abundance: -; v_gene: TRBV5-6; j_gene: TRBJ1-4; d_gene: -; CDR3nt: TGTGCCAGCAGCCAGGGACTTGGACGAGAAAAACTGTTTTTT; CDR3aa: CASSQGLGREKLFF
abundance: -; v_gene: TRBV5-1; j_gene: TRBJ1-1; d_gene: TRBD1; CDR3nt: TGCGCCAGCAGCTTGGTTAGGGGGCCTGAAGCTTTCTTT; CDR3aa: CASSLVRGPEAFF
abundance: -; v_gene: TRBV7-3; j_gene: TRBJ2-1; d_gene: TRBD1; CDR3nt: TGTGCCAGCAGCCCCACAGGGGCAGGGGGCCGGATCGATGAGCAGTTCTTC; CDR3aa: CASSPTGAGGRIDEQFF
abundance: -; v_gene: TRBV5-1; j_gene: TRBJ1-5; d_gene: TRBD1; CDR3nt: TGCGCCAGCAGCTGGACCCCGACAGGGGAGGGGAATCAGCCCCAGCATTTT; CDR3aa: CASSWTPTGEGNQPQHF
abundance: once; v_gene: TRBV7-8; j_gene: TRBJ2-3; d_gene: -; CDR3nt: TGTGCCAGCAGCTTAGAACTTGCCACAGATACGCAGTATTTT; CDR3aa: CASSLELATDTQYF
abundance: -; v_gene: TRBV12-5; j_gene: TRBJ1-5; d_gene: TRBD1; CDR3nt: TGTGCTAGTGCTCTCCAGGGGGGGGGCAATCAGCCCCAGCATTTT; CDR3aa: CASALQGGGNQPQHF
abundance: few; v_gene: TRBV5-4; j_gene: TRBJ2-7; d_gene: -; CDR3nt: TGTGCCAGCAGCTTGACTATACAGCAATACGAGCAGTACTTC; CDR3aa: CASSLTIQQYEQYF
abundance: -; v_gene: TRBV4-2; j_gene: TRBJ2-2; d_gene: -; CDR3nt: TGTGCCAGCAGACAGGGAACCGGGGAGCTGTTTTTT; CDR3aa: CASRQGTGELFF
abundance: -; v_gene: TRBV7-3; j_gene: TRBJ2-3; d_gene: -; CDR3nt: TGTGCCAGCACCACCGGGACTAGCACAGATACGCAGTATTTT; CDR3aa: CASTTGTSTDTQYF
abundance: -; v_gene: TRBV3-1/TRBV3-2; j_gene: TRBJ1-5; d_gene: -; CDR3nt: TGTGCCAGCAGCCAAGTCTCCAGGGAGGTGGGCAATCAGCCCCAGCATTTT; CDR3aa: CASSQVSREVGNQPQHF
abundance: -; v_gene: TRBV4-3; j_gene: TRBJ2-5; d_gene: -; CDR3nt: TGCGCCAGCAGCCGACGGACAGCGGAGACCCAGTACTTC; CDR3aa: CASSRRTAETQYF
abundance: once; v_gene: TRBV7-3; j_gene: TRBJ2-1; d_gene: -; CDR3nt: TGTGCCAGCAGCTTGGGGGCCTCCTACAATGAGCAGTTCTTC; CDR3aa: CASSLGASYNEQFF
abundance: once; v_gene: TRBV5-6; j_gene: TRBJ2-3; d_gene: -; CDR3nt: TGTGCCAGCAGCTTTGGCGGTTCCACAGATACGCAGTATTTT; CDR3aa: CASSFGGSTDTQYF
abundance: -; v_gene: TRBV27; j_gene: TRBJ1-3; d_gene: -; CDR3nt: TGTGCCAGCAGTTTAGGGGGGGGCGATGGAAACACCATATATTTT; CDR3aa: CASSLGGGDGNTIYF
abundance: few; v_gene: TRBV6-6; j_gene: TRBJ2-7; d_gene: -; CDR3nt: TGTGCCAGCAGTTACTCCCACCGTAGCTCCTACGAGCAGTACTTC; CDR3aa: CASSYSHRSSYEQYF
abundance: -; v_gene: TRBV5-5; j_gene: TRBJ2-1; d_gene: TRBD1; CDR3nt: TGTGCCAGCAGCTTGGTGGGACAGGGATACAATGAGCAGTTCTTC; CDR3aa: CASSLVGQGYNEQFF
abundance: -; v_gene: TRBV19; j_gene: TRBJ1-2; d_gene: TRBD1; CDR3nt: TGTGCCAGTGAGCCCTGGGACAGTTCCGTCTATGGCTACACCTTC; CDR3aa: CASEPWDSSVYGYTF
abundance: -; v_gene: TRBV21-1; j_gene: TRBJ2-1; d_gene: -; CDR3nt: TGTGCCAGCAGCCGTCGGAGACACAATGAGCAGTTCTTC; CDR3aa: CASSRRRHNEQFF
abundance: -; v_gene: TRBV7-3; j_gene: TRBJ2-7; d_gene: TRBD2; CDR3nt: TGTGCCAGCAGCTTAACGGGGTTGCCTAGCGGTAGCTCCTACGAGCAGTACTTC; CDR3aa: CASSLTGLPSGSSYEQYF
abundance: -; v_gene: TRBV4-2; j_gene: TRBJ1-2; d_gene: TRBD1; CDR3nt: TGTGCCAGCAGCCAAGGATCATCAGGGGGCGATGGCTACACCTTC; CDR3aa: CASSQGSSGGDGYTF
abundance: -; v_gene: TRBV18; j_gene: TRBJ2-7; d_gene: TRBD1; CDR3nt: TGTGCCAGCTCACCACAGTCGGGACAGGGTGGCTACGAGCAGTACTTC; CDR3aa: CASSPQSGQGGYEQYF
abundance: -; v_gene: TRBV28; j_gene: TRBJ2-7; d_gene: -; CDR3nt: TGTGCCAGCAGCCCGGGACCCACGGGAGAGCAGTACTTC; CDR3aa: CASSPGPTGEQYF